The sequence of this T cell receptor (beta chain) was determined in a study of blood T cell repertoires in COVID-19. The overall study: The study drew acute and convalescent COVID-19 samples from the United States, Italy and Spain. In each case, the material was cDNA or gDNA derived from T cells, B-cell-depleted T cells, or PBMCs.

In the authors' methods: Cell counts per sample came from amplifying reference gene primers. Clones were sequenced by immunoSEQ multiplex PCR, and TCRdb holds only the in-frame ones, with some missing. V and J calls and clone size are as listed in that table; D and trimming were resolved from the DNA. Of 150,000 or so clones in the sample, 70% to 85% were seen once. Sequencing was done on a sample of peripheral blood. This TCR was sampled from a woman older than 75 with acute or convalescent COVID-19.

This CDR3 is CASSSSTSYTGELFF. Written as DNA, the CDR3 is TGTGCCAGCAGCTCGTCGACTAGCTACACCGGGGAGCTGTTTTTT. The chain has TRBV7-7 and TRBJ2-2; 7 bases line up with TRBD2. Trimming removed 4 bases from V and 3 bases from J; junction bases left unmatched: 5. Germline CDR1 reads SSHAT; CDR2 reads FNYEAQ (reference sequence). The CDR3 contains 15 residues.